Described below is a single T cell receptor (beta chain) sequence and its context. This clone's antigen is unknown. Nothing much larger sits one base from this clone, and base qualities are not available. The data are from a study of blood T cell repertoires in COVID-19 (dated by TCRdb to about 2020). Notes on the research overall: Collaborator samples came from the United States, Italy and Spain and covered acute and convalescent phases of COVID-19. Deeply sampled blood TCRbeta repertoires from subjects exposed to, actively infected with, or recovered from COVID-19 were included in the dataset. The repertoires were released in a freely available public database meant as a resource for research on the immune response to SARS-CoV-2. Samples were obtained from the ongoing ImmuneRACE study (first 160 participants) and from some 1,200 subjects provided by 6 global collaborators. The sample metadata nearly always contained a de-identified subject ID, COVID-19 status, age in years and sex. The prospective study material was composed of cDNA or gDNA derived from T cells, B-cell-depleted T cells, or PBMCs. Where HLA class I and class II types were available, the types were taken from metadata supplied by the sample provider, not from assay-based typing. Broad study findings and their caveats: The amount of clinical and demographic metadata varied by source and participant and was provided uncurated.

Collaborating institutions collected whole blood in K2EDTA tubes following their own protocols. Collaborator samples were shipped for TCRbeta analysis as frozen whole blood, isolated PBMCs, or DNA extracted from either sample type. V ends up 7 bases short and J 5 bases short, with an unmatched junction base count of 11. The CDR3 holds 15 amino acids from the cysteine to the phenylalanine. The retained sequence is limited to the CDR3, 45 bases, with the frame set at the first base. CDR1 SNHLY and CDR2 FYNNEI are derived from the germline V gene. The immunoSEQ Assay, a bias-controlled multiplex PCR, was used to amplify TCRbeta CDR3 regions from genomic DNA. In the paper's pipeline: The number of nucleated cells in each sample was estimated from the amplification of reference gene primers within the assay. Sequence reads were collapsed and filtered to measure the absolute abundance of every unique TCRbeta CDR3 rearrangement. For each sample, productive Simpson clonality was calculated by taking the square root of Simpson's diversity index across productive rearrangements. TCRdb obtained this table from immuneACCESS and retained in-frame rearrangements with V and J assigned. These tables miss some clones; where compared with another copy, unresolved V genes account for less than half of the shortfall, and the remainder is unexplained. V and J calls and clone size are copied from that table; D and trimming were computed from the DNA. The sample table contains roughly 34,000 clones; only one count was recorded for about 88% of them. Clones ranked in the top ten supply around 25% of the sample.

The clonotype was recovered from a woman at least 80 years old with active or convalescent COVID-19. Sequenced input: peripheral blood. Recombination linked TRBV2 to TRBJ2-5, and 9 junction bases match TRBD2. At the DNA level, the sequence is TGTGCCAGCAAGGCGGCAGCGGGGGGTTGGGAGACCCAGTACTTC. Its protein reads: CASKAAAGGWETQYF.